What follows are 27 T cell receptor beta chains derived from one specimen sequenced in a study of shared clonotypes between healthy human individuals (dated by TCRdb to 2020 to 2022). For the CD8 naive samples, CD45RO-negative cells were positively selected for CCR7, yielding a CD45RA+CCR7+ population from which TemRA cells were excluded. The library was made by the immunoSEQ multiplex PCR assay. TCRdb mirrors the immuneACCESS table, restricted to in-frame sequences. Some clones are absent from its copies; in checked studies, under half trace to an unresolved V gene, and the reason for the others is unknown. The sample contains roughly 2 million clones, roughly 94% of them found a single time. 0.85% to 1.3% of the sample belongs to the ten largest clones. The specimen was naive CD8+ T cells sorted from blood. The meaning of the sample's cell subset or site label: CD45RA+CCR7+. These receptors originate from a man aged 18 to 30 in good health.

V gene TRBV6-1 combines with J gene TRBJ1-5; 9 positions match TRBD1. Germline V gene lookup returns CDR1 MNHNS and CDR2 SASEGT. This CDR3 comprises 16 residues. The V and J ends lost 1 base and 5 bases, in that order; junction bases with no gene match: 6. In nucleotides, the CDR3 is TGTGCCAGCAGTGAAGTCACAGGGGGCGCGGATCAGCCCCAGCATTTT. It codes for CASSEVTGGADQPQHF.

The V and J genes are TRBV5-4 and TRBJ1-1, with D maybe TRBD1 (6 bases). V shed 3 bases and J shed 7 bases, with 13 bases lying between them. There are 13 residues in the CDR3. CDR1 and CDR2 (germline): SGHNT, YYREEE (reference sequence). CDR3 residues: CASSSTGLGEAFF. In DNA, the CDR3 is TGTGCCAGCAGCTCCACAGGGTTAGGTGAAGCTTTCTTT. Full variable domain (rest looked up from reference TRBV5-4 and TRBJ1-1): ETGVTQSPTHLIKTRGQQVTLRCSSQSGHNTVSWYQQALGQGPQFIFQYYREEENGRGNFPPRFSGLQFPNYSSELNVNALELDDSALYLCASSSTGLGEAFFGQGTRLTVV.

V is TRBV28 and J is TRBJ2-5, with TRBD1 as a possible D gene (5 bases). The CDR3 spans 17 residues. Germline-derived CDR1 and CDR2 are MDHEN and SYDVKM. Deletions cut 5 bases from V and 1 base from J, with 20 bases between. The CDR3 coding sequence is TGTGCCAGCAGTCTGGGGCAGAGAACAGTTATCCAAGAGACCCAGTACTTC. It specifies CASSLGQRTVIQETQYF.

The chain uses TRBV5-1 and TRBJ2-1; D is unresolved. From germline, CDR1 is SGHRS and CDR2 YFSETQ. The CDR3 has 13 residues. V lost 5 bases and J lost 2, with 8 bases in between. The CDR3 protein is CASRRSPYNEQFF. The CDR3 bases are TGCGCCAGCAGACGGAGTCCCTACAATGAGCAGTTCTTC. The variable domain in full, with the rest retrieved from reference TRBV5-1 and TRBJ2-1, is KAGVTQTPRYLIKTRGQQVTLSCSPISGHRSVSWYQQTPGQGLQFLFEYFSETQRNKGNFPGRFSGRQFSNSRSEMNVSTLELGDSALYLCASRRSPYNEQFFGPGTRLTVL.

V and J are TRBV4-1 and TRBJ1-4; D not resolved. The CDR3 is 13 amino acids. V lost 0 bases and J 10 bases, leaving 9 bases between the germline ends. Germline V gene lookup returns CDR1 MGHRA and CDR2 YSYEKL. The CDR3 loop reads CASSQDSGLKLFF. Written as DNA, the CDR3 is TGCGCCAGCAGCCAAGATTCCGGCCTAAAACTGTTTTTT.

The chain recombines TRBV6-6 with TRBJ1-6, with 9 bases matching TRBD1. The CDR3 contains 15 residues. The V gene's germline CDR1 is MNHNY and CDR2 SVGAGI (reference sequence). Trimming removed 0 bases from V and 7 bases from J; junction bases left unmatched: 1. CDR3 DNA: TGTGCCAGCAGTTACTCCGGACAGGGGAATTCACCCCTCCACTTT. Translating it yields CASSYSGQGNSPLHF.

This chain links TRBV10-2 with TRBJ1-4; no definite D call. V lost 3 bases and J 7 bases, leaving 12 bases between the germline ends. Germline CDR1 is WSHSY and CDR2 is SAAADI. The CDR3 totals 14 residues. CDR3 loop: CASSDNSLGEKLFF. CDR3 coding DNA: TGCGCCAGCAGTGATAATAGCCTCGGTGAAAAACTGTTTTTT.

This chain connects TRBV18 to TRBJ2-4; D unresolved. CDR3 size: 12 residues. V was clipped by 2 bases and J by 8 bases, with 7 bases between them. The germline V gene has CDR1 KGHSH and CDR2 LQKENI. CDR3 amino acids: CASSPGQDIQYF. The CDR3 nucleotides are TGTGCCAGCTCACCAGGGCAGGACATTCAGTACTTC.

The CDR3 spells CASSPHLGGYTF. CDR3 DNA sequence: TGTGCCAGTAGTCCTCATCTAGGTGGCTACACCTTC. V gene TRBV19 combines with J gene TRBJ1-2; no definite D call. Germline CDR1 and CDR2: LNHDA and SQIVND (reference sequence). Trimming stripped 5 bases from V and 7 bases from J, with 11 bases between. The CDR3 totals 12 residues.

This sequence joins TRBV11-2 and TRBJ2-1; the D is unclear. The length of the CDR3 is 12 residues. CDR1 is SGHAT, CDR2 FQNNGV, per germline. V lost 5 bases and J 8 bases, leaving 10 bases between the germline ends. CDR3 protein: CASSLLIDEQFF. CDR3 DNA sequence: TGTGCCAGCAGCCTACTGATAGATGAGCAGTTCTTC.

Remarks on this clone: This sample also contains other DNA sequences that code for the same CDR3. The genes are TRBV4-1 and TRBJ2-1; D may match TRBD1 or TRBD2 (6 bases each). The germline CDR1 and CDR2 sequences are MGHRA and YSYEKL. The CDR3 spans 13 residues. V was trimmed by 1 base and J by 7 bases, leaving 8 bases between them. The CDR3 DNA reads as TGCGCCAGCAGCCAAGTAGGGGGGAATGAGCAGTTCTTC. Its translation is CASSQVGGNEQFF.

V is TRBV25-1 and J is TRBJ2-7; D unresolved. Germline V lookup: CDR1 MGHDK, CDR2 SYGVNS. The CDR3 totals 13 residues. The ends were cut back, 4 bases at V and 5 bases at J, with 12 bases in the middle. This CDR3 is CASSGLEADEQYF. The CDR3 bases are TGTGCCAGCAGTGGTCTAGAGGCGGACGAGCAGTACTTC.

The CDR3 is CASSLLGTGESEQFF. The CDR3 coding sequence is TGTGCCAGCAGTCTGCTTGGGACAGGGGAAAGTGAGCAGTTCTTC. This chain links TRBV25-1 with TRBJ2-1; TRBD1 matches 10 bases. CDR3 length: 15 amino acids. Germline lookup yields CDR1 MGHDK and CDR2 SYGVNS. Trimming cost V 5 bases and J 9 bases; bases outside gene matches: 10.

This clone was counted a single time. The rearrangement uses TRBV7-9 and TRBJ2-2; tentatively, D is TRBD2 (7 bases). V shed 5 bases and J shed 4 bases, with 14 bases lying between them. The length of the CDR3 is 15 residues. Germline assignment: CDR1 SEHNR and CDR2 FQNEAQ (reference sequence). CDR3 sequence: CASSLGGQITGELFF. CDR3 coding DNA: TGTGCCAGCAGCCTGGGGGGGCAAATCACCGGGGAGCTGTTTTTT.

J is TRBJ2-7 and V is TRBV12-5; D is perhaps TRBD2 (5 bases). The CDR3 length is 17 residues. CDR1 LGHNT and CDR2 FRNRAP come from the germline V gene. Trimming took off 0 bases at V and 2 bases at J, with 17 bases between the two ends. CDR3 coding DNA: TGTGCTAGTGGTTTGGTGCCACAGCGGTTAAGGGCCTACGAGCAGTACTTC. Protein product: CASGLVPQRLRAYEQYF. The variable domain in full, completed from reference TRBV12-5 and TRBJ2-7, reads DARVTQTPRHKVTEMGQEVTMRCQPILGHNTVFWYRQTMMQGLELLAYFRNRAPLDDSGMPKDRFSAEMPDATLATLKIQPSEPRDSAVYFCASGLVPQRLRAYEQYFGPGTRLTVT.

The gene calls are TRBV29-1 and TRBJ2-7; 8 nucleotides align to TRBD1. There are 11 residues in the CDR3. Losses at the gene ends were 7 bases for V and 6 bases for J; bases not matched to a gene: 5. Germline-derived CDR1 and CDR2 are SQVTM and ANQGSEA. The CDR3 region is CSGGTGGEQYF. The CDR3 DNA reads TGCAGCGGGGGGACAGGAGGCGAGCAGTACTTC.

This clone was seen more than once but under ten times. The chain is built from TRBV5-4 and TRBJ1-6; possible D gene TRBD1, 6 bases. This CDR3 has 15 amino acids. The germline V gene has CDR1 SGHNT and CDR2 YYREEE (reference sequence). Trimming left V 4 bases short and J 9 bases short, with 17 bases between. The CDR3 nucleotides read TGTGCCAGCAGCCCGGAGGCAGGGGTAGGTTCACCCCTCCACTTT. Residues: CASSPEAGVGSPLHF.

The rearrangement uses TRBV13 and TRBJ2-7; D assignment may be TRBD1 or TRBD2 (6 bases each). The CDR3 runs to 19 residues. Germline V CDR1 and CDR2: PRHDT, FYEKMQ (reference sequence). The V end was cut by 5 bases, the J end by 4 bases, with 30 bases between. This CDR3 reads CASSDSTTLGGPQLYEQYF. The DNA for the CDR3 is TGTGCCAGCAGCGACTCGACAACATTAGGGGGGCCGCAACTTTACGAGCAGTACTTC. Combining the CDR3 with reference TRBV13 and TRBJ2-7 gives the whole variable domain AAGVIQSPRHLIKEKRETATLKCYPIPRHDTVYWYQQGPGQDPQFLISFYEKMQSDKGSIPDRFSAQQFSDYHSELNMSSLELGDSALYFCASSDSTTLGGPQLYEQYFGPGTRLTVT.

The chain has TRBV11-2 and TRBJ2-3; a possible D gene is TRBD2 (6 bases). The CDR3 covers 15 residues. Trimming pared 5 bases from V and 4 bases from J, leaving 16 bases between. Germline CDR1 SGHAT, CDR2 FQNNGV. This CDR3 reads CASSLFGRFADTQYF. The CDR3 DNA sequence: TGTGCCAGCAGCCTCTTCGGGAGATTCGCAGATACGCAGTATTTT. The full variable domain, its missing parts supplied by reference TRBV11-2 and TRBJ2-3, is EAGVAQSPRYKIIEKRQSVAFWCNPISGHATLYWYQQILGQGPKLLIQFQNNGVVDDSQLPKDRFSAERLKGVDSTLKIQPAKLEDSAVYLCASSLFGRFADTQYFGPGTRLTVL.

The rearrangement uses TRBV10-3 and TRBJ1-2; perhaps TRBD1 as D (6 bases). The germline gives CDR1 ENHRY, CDR2 SYGVKD. With 3 bases removed from V and 6 bases from J, the gap between germline ends came to 11 bases. This CDR3 region has 13 residues. Here the CDR3 DNA reads TGTGCCATCAGTGAATCAGGGGTCGATGGCTACACCTTC. This codes for CAISESGVDGYTF.

As regards this clone: The sample contains more than one DNA sequence encoding this CDR3. J is TRBJ2-1 and V is TRBV6-5; 9 bases match TRBD2. This CDR3 has 15 amino acids. Germline lookup yields CDR1 MNHEY and CDR2 SVGAGI. V was clipped by 0 bases and J by 7 bases; unmatched bases: 4. The CDR3 protein is CASSYSRLAGNEQFF. DNA for the CDR3: TGTGCCAGCAGTTACTCGAGGCTAGCGGGGAATGAGCAGTTCTTC.

This clone came up once. The gene calls are TRBV5-4 and TRBJ1-1; D possibly corresponds to TRBD1 (5 bases). Germline assignment: CDR1 SGHNT and CDR2 YYREEE (reference sequence). The CDR3 totals 14 residues. Deletions cut 3 bases from V and 5 bases from J, with 14 bases between. The CDR3 sequence: CASSSRGPGTEAFF. The CDR3 DNA sequence: TGTGCCAGCAGCTCAAGGGGACCAGGGACTGAAGCTTTCTTT.

The chain carries TRBV19 and TRBJ2-3; unclear D gene. The ends were cut back, 3 bases at V and 3 bases at J, with 7 bases in the middle. The germline V gene has CDR1 LNHDA and CDR2 SQIVND (reference sequence). The CDR3 consists of 13 residues. The DNA for the CDR3 is TGTGCCAGTAGTATGGGTAGTACAGATACGCAGTATTTT. Translating it yields CASSMGSTDTQYF.

This chain links TRBV30 with TRBJ2-3, with 9 bases lining up with TRBD1. Unmatched junction bases numbered 12, after V lost 1 base and J lost 4 bases. This CDR3 is 17 amino acids long. CDR1 is GTSNPN and CDR2 is SVGIG in the germline V gene (reference sequence). CDR3 sequence: CAWSDLLRDRAPDTQYF. CDR3 nucleotides: TGTGCCTGGAGTGACCTCCTACGGGACAGGGCCCCAGATACGCAGTATTTT.

V and J are TRBV9 and TRBJ2-1, with TRBD2 identical over 7 bases. Germline trimming cut 3 bases from V and 2 bases from J; bases unmatched to any gene: 14. This CDR3 has 18 residues. Per germline, CDR1 SGDLS and CDR2 YYNGEE. CDR3 sequence reads: CASSAPIEGRAAYNEQFF. CDR3 nucleotides: TGTGCCAGCAGCGCGCCCATTGAGGGGAGGGCCGCCTACAATGAGCAGTTCTTC.

This chain joins TRBV7-9 and TRBJ1-2; 7 bases match TRBD1. The CDR3 extends over 15 amino acids. Germline loops: CDR1 SEHNR, CDR2 FQNEAQ (reference sequence). With V trimmed by 5 bases and J by 1 base, 7 bases remained unmatched. Here the CDR3 DNA reads TGTGCCAGCAGCCCAGAGGACAGGATTAACTATGGCTACACCTTC. Translation: CASSPEDRINYGYTF.

As for this clone: The same CDR3 also results from other DNA sequences found in this sample. The CDR3 reads CASSLQGNYGYTF. The CDR3, as DNA: TGTGCCAGCAGCCTACAGGGAAACTATGGCTACACCTTC. The chain is built from TRBV5-6 and TRBJ1-2, with D perhaps matching TRBD1 (6 bases). Germline CDR1 and CDR2: SGHDT and YYEEEE. The CDR3 runs 13 residues. V gave up 4 bases and J gave up 2 bases, with 9 bases separating them.